The 10 T cell receptor beta chains below were found in one sample sequenced in a study of T-cell reconstitution after alpha-beta-depleted transplantation in children. Unique molecular identifiers were used to barcode this TCRbeta library. TCRdb called the PCR reads again in MiXCR, with one record for every CDR3 protein. This sample has around 680,000 distinct CDR3 sequences, with approximately 16% found just once. This sample comprised PBMCs from the stem cell graft donor, obtained from the stem cell graft. These receptors were collected from a human donor who donated a stem cell graft to a child with acute myeloid leukemia.

At least ten counts were recorded for this clonotype. The chain recombines TRBV25-1 with TRBJ2-7, with D possibly matching TRBD2 (6 bases). V lost 7 bases, J lost 3 bases, and 22 bases lay in between. The CDR3 is 16 amino acids. Germline V CDR1 and CDR2: MGHDK, SYGVNS. This CDR3 is CASTNSGQAGIYEQYF. In nucleotides, the CDR3 is TGTGCCAGCACCAATTCCGGGCAAGCGGGTATCTACGAGCAGTACTTC.

This clonotype came up a few times. The V call is TRBV6-2 or TRBV6-3, the J call TRBJ1-1, with D unresolved. The germline V gene encodes CDR1 MNHEY and CDR2 SVGEGT. V shed 4 bases and J shed 10 bases, with 13 bases lying between them. This CDR3 has 12 amino acids. CDR3 DNA: TGTGCCAGCAGTTGGCAGGCATTCGGAGCTTTCTTT. As protein: CASSWQAFGAFF.

This chain connects TRBV11-2 to TRBJ2-5, with TRBD2 matching over 15 bases. This CDR3 has 18 amino acids. Per germline, CDR1 SGHAT and CDR2 FQNNGV. The J segment lost 4 bases and the V segment lost 4 bases, leaving 10 bases of the junction unmatched. The CDR3 loop reads CASSSWTSGGAIRETQYF. DNA of the CDR3: TGTGCCAGCAGCTCCTGGACTAGCGGGGGGGCAATACGAGAGACCCAGTACTTC.

In this sample, this clonotype turned up many times. One end of the junction is discordant with germline, which a read error may explain. The rearrangement links TRBV6-2 or TRBV6-3 to TRBJ2-5; no clear D. This CDR3 is 11 amino acids long. Germline V gene sequence: CDR1 MNHEY, CDR2 SVGEGT. CDR3 in DNA: TGTGCCATCAGTGGAGCGGAGACCCAGTACTTC. It codes for CAISGAETQYF.

This clonotype was detected many times. The chain combines TRBV5-5 with TRBJ1-3; D is ambiguous. The germline V gene has CDR1 SGHKS and CDR2 YYEKEE (reference sequence). This CDR3 has 16 residues. Trimming removed 0 bases at V and 0 bases at J, with 10 bases between. CDR3 sequence reads: CASSLGVGFSGNTIYF. The CDR3, as DNA: TGTGCCAGCAGCTTGGGGGTAGGGTTCTCTGGAAACACCATATATTTT.

This clonotype appeared a few times. This rearrangement joins TRBV7-9 to TRBJ2-4; 8 bases map to TRBD1. The CDR3 extends over 17 amino acids. Germline V CDR1 and CDR2: SEHNR, FQNEAQ (reference sequence). J was trimmed by 4 bases and V by 5 bases; bases with no gene match: 13. This chain's CDR3 is CASSPDRPGQEKNIQYF. The CDR3 DNA is TGTGCCAGCAGCCCAGACAGGCCGGGACAGGAGAAAAACATTCAGTACTTC. Variable domain in full (rest from reference TRBV7-9 and TRBJ2-4): DTGVSQNPRHKITKRGQNVTFRCDPISEHNRLYWYRQTLGQGPEFLTYFQNEAQLEKSRLLSDRFSAERPKGSFSTLEIQRTEQGDSAMYLCASSPDRPGQEKNIQYFGAGTRLSVL.

This chain uses TRBV7-3 with TRBJ2-1, with 9 positions matching TRBD1. After removal of 5 bases from V and 5 bases from J, the junction contained 13 bases not matched to a gene. CDR1 and CDR2 (germline): SGHTA, FQGTGA. The CDR3 is 17 amino acids. The CDR3 nucleotides read TGTGCCAGCAGCCTAATCCCCGAGGGACAGGGTAACAATGAGCAGTTCTTC. Protein: CASSLIPEGQGNNEQFF.

This clonotype was found a few times. The chain combines TRBV12-3 or TRBV12-4 with TRBJ2-5, with D tentatively TRBD2 (5 bases). V was clipped by 5 bases and J by 2 bases, with 9 bases between them. The CDR3 totals 13 residues. As DNA, the CDR3 is TGTGCCAGCAGTCACGGGATGCAAGAGACCCAGTACTTC. Translation gives CASSHGMQETQYF.

This rearrangement joins TRBV11-1 to TRBJ2-7; TRBD1 is a possible D gene (5 bases). Germline CDR1 SGHAT, CDR2 FQDESV (reference sequence). The CDR3 is made up of 14 amino acids. Trimming shortened V by 5 bases and J by 7 bases, and 18 bases separated the two germline ends. DNA for the CDR3: TGTGCCAGCAGCATGACACAGGAACCCGAGGAGCAGTACTTC. It codes for CASSMTQEPEEQYF.

The chain employs TRBV12-3 or TRBV12-4 and TRBJ2-3; 9 bases are a match to TRBD2. Trimming took 8 bases from V and 0 from J; bases not matched to a gene: 9. This CDR3 has 16 residues. The CDR3 DNA is TGTGCCAGCTCCCAAGGGCGGGGGGGCAGCACAGATACGCAGTATTTT. Its protein is CASSQGRGGSTDTQYF.